This T cell receptor beta chain was captured by sequencing in a study of T-cell reconstitution after alpha-beta-depleted transplantation in children. Comments on this clonotype: The antigen remains unidentified.

General study results and limits: T-cell numbers and diversity one year post-transplant derived largely from freshly generated T cells.

This CDR3 contains 12 residues. Germline V CDR1 and CDR2: SGHRS, YFSETQ. The V and J ends lost 4 bases and 2 bases respectively, with 5 bases between them. TCRbeta library construction was performed incorporating unique molecular identifiers. TCRdb fed the PCR reads into MiXCR, producing one record per CDR3 protein. This sample carries some 200,000 distinct CDR3 sequences, 8.4% of them seen once, and the ten largest clones take less than 40%. This sample comprised PBMCs, mostly from graft donor cells, obtained 360 days after TCRalphabeta/CD19-depleted stem cell transplant. This TCR was sampled from a male patient between 2 and 10 years old who had a stem cell transplant for acute myeloid leukemia, so the T cells may come from the graft donor. The chain links TRBV5-1 to TRBJ2-3; D is perhaps TRBD1 (5 bases). The CDR3: CASSGHTDTQYF. The DNA for the CDR3 is TGCGCCAGCAGCGGACACACAGATACGCAGTATTTT.